This TCR beta chain appears in the sequencing data of a study of T cell responses to AZD1222 COVID-19 vaccine. Study conclusions and caveats: White British people made up most donors, females outnumbered males, and clonal diversity was possibly underestimated. Spike was spanned by vaccine-associated CD4 TCRs, which were dominant at 160-218 and 743-854.

The length of the CDR3 is 13 residues. Trimming took off 5 bases at V and 5 bases at J, with 9 bases between the two ends. This clone showed up just once. Its antigen is unknown. The method was immunoSEQ multiplex PCR; TCRdb's version includes in-frame clones alone and lacks a portion of them. The sample contains over 130,000 clones, more than 75% of which appear only once. The chain joins TRBV12-3 or TRBV12-4 to TRBJ2-2, with D tentatively TRBD1 (6 bases). This sequence was found in an adult who received the AZD1222 COVID-19 vaccine. The starting material was peripheral blood, obtained 28 days after the second AZD1222 dose. This chain's CDR3 is CASSHTGTGELFF. The CDR3 region has the DNA TGTGCCAGCAGTCATACAGGGACCGGGGAGCTGTTTTTT.